Described below is a single T cell receptor (beta chain) sequence and its context. Its antigen is not identified. CDR3 length: 13 amino acids. The V and J ends lost 2 bases and 9 bases respectively, with 14 bases between them. CDR1 and CDR2 (germline): ENHRY, SYGVKD. This sample was taken from a study of cytomegalovirus exposure and HLA in healthy donors. It was with 60 Vbeta and 13 Jbeta primers that the PCR ran. Profiled with immunoSEQ multiplex PCR; TCRdb holds only in-frame clones, not every one. The table has 95,000 to 150,000 clones, 80% seen once. Study-wide results and limits: The sole available immune exposure information was CMV serostatus.

This clonotype was obtained from a man younger than 45 in good health and CMV-seronegative. The specimen was PBMCs. This sequence joins TRBV10-3 and TRBJ2-7, with D tentatively TRBD1 (6 bases). CDR3 region: CAISEPGQLGQYF. CDR3 coding DNA: TGTGCCATCAGTGAGCCAGGACAGTTAGGGCAGTACTTC.